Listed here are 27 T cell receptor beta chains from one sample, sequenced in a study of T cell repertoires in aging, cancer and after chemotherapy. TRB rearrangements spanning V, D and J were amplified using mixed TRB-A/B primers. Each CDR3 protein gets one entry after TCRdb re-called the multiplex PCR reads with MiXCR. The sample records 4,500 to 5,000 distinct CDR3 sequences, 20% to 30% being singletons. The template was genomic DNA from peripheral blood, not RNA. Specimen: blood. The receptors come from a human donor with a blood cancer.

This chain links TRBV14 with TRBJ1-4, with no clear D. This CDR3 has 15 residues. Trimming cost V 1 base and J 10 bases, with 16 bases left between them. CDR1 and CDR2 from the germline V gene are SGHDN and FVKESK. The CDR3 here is CASSQASRSRRKLFF. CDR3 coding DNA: TGTGCCAGCAGCCAAGCGTCGCGATCACGGAGAAAACTGTTTTTT.

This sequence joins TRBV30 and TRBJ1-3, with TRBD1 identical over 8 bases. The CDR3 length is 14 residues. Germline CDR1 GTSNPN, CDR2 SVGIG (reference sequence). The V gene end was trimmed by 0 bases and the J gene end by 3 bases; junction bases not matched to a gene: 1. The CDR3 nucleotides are TGTGCCTGGAGTGTAACAGGGGGTGGAAACACCATATATTTT. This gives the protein CAWSVTGGGNTIYF.

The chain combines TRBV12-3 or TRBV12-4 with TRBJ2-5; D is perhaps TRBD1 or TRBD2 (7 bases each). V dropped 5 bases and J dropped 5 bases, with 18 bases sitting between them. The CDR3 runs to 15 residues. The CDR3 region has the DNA TGTGCCAGCAGTGGGGGGCAGGGGGGGTTGGAGACCCAGTACTTC. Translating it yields CASSGGQGGLETQYF.

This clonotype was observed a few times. The CDR3 DNA follows: TGCGCCAGCCAGGCCGGACCGGCCAGCTATGGCTACACCTTC. Protein: CASQAGPASYGYTF. The rearrangement joins TRBV5-1 to TRBJ1-2; D ambiguous. V dropped 7 bases and J dropped 4 bases, with 17 bases sitting between them. The CDR3 runs 14 residues. Germline loops: CDR1 SGHRS, CDR2 YFSETQ.

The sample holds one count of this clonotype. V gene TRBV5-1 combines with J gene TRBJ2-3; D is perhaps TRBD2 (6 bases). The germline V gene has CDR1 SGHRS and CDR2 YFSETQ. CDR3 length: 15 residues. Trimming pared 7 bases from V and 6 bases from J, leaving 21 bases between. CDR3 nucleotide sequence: TGCGCCAGCGGAGAGGGATCTGCGGGACCCGATACGCAGTATTTT. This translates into CASGEGSAGPDTQYF.

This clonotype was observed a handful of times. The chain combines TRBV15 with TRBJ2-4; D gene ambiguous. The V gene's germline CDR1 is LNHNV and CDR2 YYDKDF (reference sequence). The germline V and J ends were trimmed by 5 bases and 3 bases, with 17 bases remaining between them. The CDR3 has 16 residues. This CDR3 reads CATSGTGRLGKNIQYF. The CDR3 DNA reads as TGTGCCACCAGCGGAACGGGTCGCCTCGGCAAAAACATTCAGTACTTC.

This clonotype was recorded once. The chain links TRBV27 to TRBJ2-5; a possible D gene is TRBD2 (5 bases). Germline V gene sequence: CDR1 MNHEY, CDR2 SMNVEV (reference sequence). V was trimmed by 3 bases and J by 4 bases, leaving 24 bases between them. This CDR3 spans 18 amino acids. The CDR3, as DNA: TGTGCCAGCAGTTTTTGGCGGGCGGGCACCGGGGTGAGAGAGACCCAGTACTTC. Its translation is CASSFWRAGTGVRETQYF.

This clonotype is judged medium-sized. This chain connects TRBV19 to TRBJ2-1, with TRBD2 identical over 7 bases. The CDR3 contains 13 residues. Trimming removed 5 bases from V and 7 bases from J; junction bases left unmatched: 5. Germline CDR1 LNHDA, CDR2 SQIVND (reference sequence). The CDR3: CASSHAGENEQFF. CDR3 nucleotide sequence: TGTGCCAGTAGTCACGCGGGGGAGAATGAGCAGTTCTTC.

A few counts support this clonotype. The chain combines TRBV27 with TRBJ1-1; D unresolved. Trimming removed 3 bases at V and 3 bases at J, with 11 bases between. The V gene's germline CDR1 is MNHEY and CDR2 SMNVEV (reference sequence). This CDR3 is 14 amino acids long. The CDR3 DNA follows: TGTGCCAGCAGTTTCGGAGAATCCGACACTGAAGCTTTCTTT. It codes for CASSFGESDTEAFF.

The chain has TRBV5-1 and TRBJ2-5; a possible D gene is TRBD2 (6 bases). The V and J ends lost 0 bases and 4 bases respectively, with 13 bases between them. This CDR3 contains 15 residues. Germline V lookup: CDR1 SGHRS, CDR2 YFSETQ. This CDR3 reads CASSLEGGVRETQYF. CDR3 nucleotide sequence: TGCGCCAGCAGCTTGGAAGGAGGGGTCAGAGAGACCCAGTACTTC.

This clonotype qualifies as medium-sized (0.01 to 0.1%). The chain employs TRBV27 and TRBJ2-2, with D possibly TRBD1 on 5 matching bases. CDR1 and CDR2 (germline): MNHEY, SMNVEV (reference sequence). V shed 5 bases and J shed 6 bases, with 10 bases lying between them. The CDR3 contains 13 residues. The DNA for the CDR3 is TGTGCCAGCAGTGTCAGGGAATCCGGGGAGCTGTTTTTT. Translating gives CASSVRESGELFF.

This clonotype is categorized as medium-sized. The CDR3 sequence is CATSREWGTSGAAEQFF. DNA for the CDR3: TGTGCCACCAGCAGAGAATGGGGGACTAGCGGAGCAGCCGAGCAGTTCTTC. V usage is TRBV15 and J usage is TRBJ2-1; 11 bases fit TRBD2. With V trimmed by 0 bases and J by 10 bases, 11 bases remained unmatched. In germline, CDR1 is LNHNV, CDR2 YYDKDF (reference sequence). CDR3 length: 17 residues.

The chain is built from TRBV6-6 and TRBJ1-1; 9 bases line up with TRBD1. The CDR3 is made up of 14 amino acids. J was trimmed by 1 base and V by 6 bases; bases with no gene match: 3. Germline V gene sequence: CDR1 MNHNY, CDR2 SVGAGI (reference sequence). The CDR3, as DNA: TGTGCCAGCAGGGCGGGACAGGGGAACACTGAAGCTTTCTTT. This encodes CASRAGQGNTEAFF.

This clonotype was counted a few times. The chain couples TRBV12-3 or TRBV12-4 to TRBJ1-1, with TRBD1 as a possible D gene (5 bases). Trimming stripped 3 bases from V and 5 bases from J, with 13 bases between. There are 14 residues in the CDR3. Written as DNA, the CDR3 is TGTGCCAGCAGTTTTATCAGGGCAGGAACTGAAGCTTTCTTT. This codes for CASSFIRAGTEAFF.

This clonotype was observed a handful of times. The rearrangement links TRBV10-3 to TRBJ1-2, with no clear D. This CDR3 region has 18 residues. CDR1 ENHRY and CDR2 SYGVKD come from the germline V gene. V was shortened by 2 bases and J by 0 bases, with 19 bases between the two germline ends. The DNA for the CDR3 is TGTGCCATCAGTGAGACCCCTCCCACGGGCAGGACTAACTATGGCTACACCTTC. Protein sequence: CAISETPPTGRTNYGYTF.

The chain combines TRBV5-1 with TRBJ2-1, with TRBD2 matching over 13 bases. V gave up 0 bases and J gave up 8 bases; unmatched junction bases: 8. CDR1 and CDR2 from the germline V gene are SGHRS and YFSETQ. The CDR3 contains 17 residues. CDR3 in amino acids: CASSLGTSGGLSYEQFF. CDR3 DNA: TGCGCCAGCAGCTTGGGGACTAGCGGGGGCCTCTCCTATGAGCAGTTCTTC.

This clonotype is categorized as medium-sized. The CDR3 region has the DNA TGCAGCGTTGAGGGCAGTACCCTAGATACGCAGTATTTT. Encoded protein: CSVEGSTLDTQYF. This chain joins TRBV29-1 and TRBJ2-3; D not resolved. The CDR3 contains 13 residues. Germline CDR1 and CDR2: SQVTM and ANQGSEA. V lost 3 bases, J lost 5 bases, and 12 bases lay in between.

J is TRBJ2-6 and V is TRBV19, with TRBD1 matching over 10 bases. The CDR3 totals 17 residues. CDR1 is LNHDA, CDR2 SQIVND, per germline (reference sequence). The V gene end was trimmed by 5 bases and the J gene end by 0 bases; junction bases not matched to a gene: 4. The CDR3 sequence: CASSPGTGVSGANVLTF. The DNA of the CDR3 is TGTGCCAGTAGTCCCGGGACAGGGGTCTCTGGGGCCAACGTCCTGACTTTC.

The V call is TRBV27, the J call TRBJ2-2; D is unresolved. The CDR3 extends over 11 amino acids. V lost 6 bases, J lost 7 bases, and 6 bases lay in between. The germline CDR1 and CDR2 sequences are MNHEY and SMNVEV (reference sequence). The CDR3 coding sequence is TGTGCCAGCAGCTCTGACGGGGAGCTGTTTTTT. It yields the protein CASSSDGELFF.

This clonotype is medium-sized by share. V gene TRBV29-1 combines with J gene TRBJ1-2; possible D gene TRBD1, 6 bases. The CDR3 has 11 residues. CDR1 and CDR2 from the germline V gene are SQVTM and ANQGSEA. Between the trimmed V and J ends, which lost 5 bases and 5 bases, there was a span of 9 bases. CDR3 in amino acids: CSVYRDYGYTF. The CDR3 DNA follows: TGCAGCGTTTACAGGGATTATGGCTACACCTTC.

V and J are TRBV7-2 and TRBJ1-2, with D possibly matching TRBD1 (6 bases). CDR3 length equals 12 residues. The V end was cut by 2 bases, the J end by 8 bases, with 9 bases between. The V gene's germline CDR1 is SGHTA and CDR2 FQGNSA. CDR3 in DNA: TGTGCCAGCAGCTTAACAGGGTTGGGCTACACCTTC. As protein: CASSLTGLGYTF.

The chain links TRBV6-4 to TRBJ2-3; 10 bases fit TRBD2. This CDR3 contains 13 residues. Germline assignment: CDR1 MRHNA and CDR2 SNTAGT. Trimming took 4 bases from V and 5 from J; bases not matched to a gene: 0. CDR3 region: CASSGTSGDTQYF. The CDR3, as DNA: TGTGCCAGCAGTGGGACTAGCGGAGATACGCAGTATTTT.

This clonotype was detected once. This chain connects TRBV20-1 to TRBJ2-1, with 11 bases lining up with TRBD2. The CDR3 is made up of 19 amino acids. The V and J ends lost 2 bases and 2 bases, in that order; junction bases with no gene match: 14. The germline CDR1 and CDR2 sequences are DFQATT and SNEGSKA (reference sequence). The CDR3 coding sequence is TGCAGTGCTAGAAAGGGTCCGGGACTAGCGGAAACCCCCTACAATGAGCAGTTCTTC. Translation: CSARKGPGLAETPYNEQFF.

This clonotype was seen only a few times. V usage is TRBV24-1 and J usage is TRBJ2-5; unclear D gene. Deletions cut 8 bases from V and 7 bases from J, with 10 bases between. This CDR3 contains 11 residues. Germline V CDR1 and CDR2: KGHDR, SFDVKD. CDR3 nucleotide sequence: TGTGCCACCAAACAATCTGGGACCCAGTACTTC. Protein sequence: CATKQSGTQYF.

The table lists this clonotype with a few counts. The DNA of the CDR3 is TGTGCCTGGAACCCCGGAGCGTCCTATAATTCACCCCTCCACTTT. It specifies CAWNPGASYNSPLHF. The J gene is TRBJ1-6, the V gene TRBV30; no definite D call. Trimming took off 4 bases at V and 1 base at J, with 11 bases between the two ends. Germline CDR1 reads GTSNPN; CDR2 reads SVGIG (reference sequence). CDR3 size: 15 residues.

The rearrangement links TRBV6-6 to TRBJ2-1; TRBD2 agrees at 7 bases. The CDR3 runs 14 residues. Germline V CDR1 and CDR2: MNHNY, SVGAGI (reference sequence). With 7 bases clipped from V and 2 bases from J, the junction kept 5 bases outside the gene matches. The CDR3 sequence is CASNLAGAYNEQFF. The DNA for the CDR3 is TGTGCCAGCAATCTTGCGGGGGCCTACAATGAGCAGTTCTTC.

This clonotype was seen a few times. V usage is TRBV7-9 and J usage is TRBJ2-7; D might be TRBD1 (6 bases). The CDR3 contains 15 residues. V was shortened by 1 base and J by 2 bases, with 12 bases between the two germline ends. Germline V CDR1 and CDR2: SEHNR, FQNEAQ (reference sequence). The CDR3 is CASSLGPGVTYEQYF. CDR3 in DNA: TGTGCCAGCAGCTTAGGCCCAGGGGTAACCTACGAGCAGTACTTC.